The TCR beta chain under discussion was sequenced for a study of early T cells in non-severe SARS-CoV-2 infection. Study details: Sequencing of unsorted whole blood was done on bulk RNA, leaving chains unpaired. Findings and caveats of the study: VDJdb matching favored anti-spike CD8 responses, missing private and CD4 specificities.

This clonotype has at least ten counts. As yet, its antigen is unknown. Trimming took 4 bases from V and 8 from J; bases not matched to a gene: 9. The CDR3 extends over 15 amino acids. Looked up from germline, CDR1 is LGHNA and CDR2 is YSLEER. MiXCR, applied by TCRdb to the 5' RACE reads, yields one record per CDR3 protein. The profile shows 65,000 to 85,000 distinct CDR3 sequences, less than 12% of them singletons. The specimen was whole blood, collected at baseline. This sequence originates from an adult who was a healthcare worker with PCR-confirmed SARS-CoV-2 infection or an uninfected control (not recorded which). This chain uses TRBV4-3 with TRBJ2-1; TRBD1 aligns across 9 bases. As DNA, the CDR3 is TGCGCCAGCAGCCGTCCCGGGACAGGGATCGATGAGCAGTTCTTC. It codes for CASSRPGTGIDEQFF.